One sample yielded the 26 T cell receptor beta chains listed below, sequenced in a study of cytomegalovirus exposure and HLA in healthy donors. Sequencing was performed with immunoSEQ multiplex PCR; in TCRdb, only in-frame clones are kept and a portion is missing. The sample carries 150,000 to 200,000 clones, about four fifths recorded once. The specimen sequenced was PBMCs. The source of these receptors is a man between 18 and 35 years old in good health and CMV-seropositive.

This clone came up a few times. CDR3 sequence: CASSVTLSSGNTIYF. The CDR3 bases are TGTGCCAGCAGCGTCACCCTATCCTCTGGAAACACCATATATTTT. The chain employs TRBV7-2 and TRBJ1-3; no reliable D call. Germline CDR1 SGHTA, CDR2 FQGNSA. This CDR3 comprises 15 residues. Trimming pared 5 bases from V and 0 bases from J, leaving 11 bases between.

The chain recombines TRBV30 with TRBJ2-1; 7 nucleotides line up with TRBD2. The CDR3 spans 13 residues. Germline-derived CDR1 and CDR2 are GTSNPN and SVGIG (reference sequence). The V gene end was trimmed by 3 bases and the J gene end by 5 bases; junction bases not matched to a gene: 4. CDR3 in amino acids: CAWRPSGNNEQFF. The CDR3 DNA is TGTGCCTGGAGGCCTAGCGGCAACAATGAGCAGTTCTTC.

The V call is TRBV18, the J call TRBJ2-7, with TRBD2 matching over 8 bases. With 3 bases clipped from V and 4 bases from J, the junction kept 14 bases outside the gene matches. The CDR3 is 17 residues long. The germline gives CDR1 KGHSH, CDR2 LQKENI. CDR3 sequence (DNA): TGTGCCAGCTCACCCAAAATCCTAGCGGGTGTCACGTACGAGCAGTACTTC. This translates into CASSPKILAGVTYEQYF.

V gene TRBV15 combines with J gene TRBJ2-1; TRBD2 matches at 10 bases. V lost 0 bases and J lost 12; bases outside the gene matches: 5. The CDR3 sequence is 14 residues long. Germline values: CDR1 LNHNV, CDR2 YYDKDF (reference sequence). The CDR3 DNA sequence: TGTGCCACCAGCAGAGAGACTAGCGGGTCATCGCAGTTCTTC. Translated: CATSRETSGSSQFF.

The rearrangement joins TRBV27 to TRBJ1-1; 10 bases map to TRBD1. Germline assignment: CDR1 MNHEY and CDR2 SMNVEV (reference sequence). This CDR3 has 15 amino acids. V shed 6 bases and J 3 bases; nucleotides not matched to a gene: 7. The CDR3, as DNA: TGTGCCAGCAGACCGGACAGGGGGGTCGACACTGAAGCTTTCTTT. Encoded protein: CASRPDRGVDTEAFF.

This chain connects TRBV18 to TRBJ2-2; weak D call: TRBD1 (5 bases). The CDR3 has 17 amino acids. CDR1 is KGHSH, CDR2 LQKENI, per germline. The V gene lost 3 bases and the J gene lost 1 base, with 15 bases spanning the gap. The CDR3, as DNA: TGTGCCAGCTCACCCCAGGAACAGGTTTGGAACACCGGGGAGCTGTTTTTT. It encodes CASSPQEQVWNTGELFF.

In its sample, this clone was seen a few times. The chain employs TRBV5-1 and TRBJ2-4; the match to TRBD1 covers 9 bases. The CDR3 is 13 amino acids. V dropped 4 bases and J dropped 7; count of bases not matched to a gene: 3. Germline V gene sequence: CDR1 SGHRS, CDR2 YFSETQ. CDR3 loop: CASSEGTGNIQYF. In nucleotides, the CDR3 is TGCGCCAGCAGCGAGGGGACAGGGAACATTCAGTACTTC.

The chain carries TRBV2 and TRBJ1-1; no reliable D call. From germline, CDR1 is SNHLY and CDR2 FYNNEI. The CDR3 consists of 13 residues. V was pared by 4 bases and J by 1 base, with 7 bases between. The CDR3 DNA is TGTGCCAGCAGTGGGGCCGGGAACACTGAAGCTTTCTTT. It codes for CASSGAGNTEAFF.

This clone showed up just once. J is TRBJ2-3 and V is TRBV7-6; D may be TRBD2 (5 bases). CDR3 length: 15 amino acids. The V end was cut by 2 bases, the J end by 4 bases, with 13 bases between. Germline lookup yields CDR1 SGHVS and CDR2 FNYEAQ. The CDR3 reads CASSLIRDRADTQYF. Here the CDR3 DNA reads TGTGCCAGCAGCTTAATACGGGATAGGGCAGATACGCAGTATTTT.

The J gene is TRBJ1-5, the V gene TRBV7-9; no clear D gene. The CDR3 extends over 12 amino acids. With 4 bases removed from V and 9 bases from J, the gap between germline ends came to 10 bases. Germline V gene data show CDR1 as SEHNR and CDR2 as FQNEAQ (reference sequence). The CDR3 DNA follows: TGTGCCAGCAGCTCTAACTTGCGGCCCCAGCATTTT. It specifies CASSSNLRPQHF.

The chain carries TRBV2 and TRBJ2-7, with 8 bases fitting TRBD2. J gave up 1 base and V 4 bases, and 3 bases lay outside the gene matches. Germline values: CDR1 SNHLY, CDR2 FYNNEI. The CDR3 sequence is 14 residues long. The CDR3, as DNA: TGTGCCAGCAGTGGGACTAGCAGATCCTACGAGCAGTACTTC. As protein: CASSGTSRSYEQYF.

The chain uses TRBV4-1 and TRBJ2-1; D unclear. Trimming took off 1 base at V and 3 bases at J, with 10 bases between the two ends. From germline, CDR1 is MGHRA and CDR2 YSYEKL. CDR3 length equals 15 residues. As DNA, the CDR3 is TGCGCCAGCAGCCAAGGTAATACTGGCTACAATGAGCAGTTCTTC. This sequence encodes CASSQGNTGYNEQFF.

This chain links TRBV6-1 with TRBJ2-1; 7 bases fit TRBD1. J lost 4 bases, V lost 8 bases, and 8 bases had no gene match. The CDR3 extends over 14 amino acids. From germline, CDR1 is MNHNS and CDR2 SASEGT. In DNA form, the CDR3 reads TGTGCCAGCCTCCGGGACAGAACTTACAATGAGCAGTTCTTC. Translated: CASLRDRTYNEQFF.

V gene TRBV28 combines with J gene TRBJ2-7; TRBD2 aligns across 7 bases. Trimming cost V 8 bases and J 1 base; bases outside gene matches: 11. The CDR3 covers 15 residues. Per the germline V gene, CDR1 is MDHEN and CDR2 is SYDVKM. The CDR3 nucleotides read TGTGCCAGCCACACGGGGGGAGAGTATTCCTACGAGCAGTACTTC. Translating gives CASHTGGEYSYEQYF.

The chain carries TRBV5-5 and TRBJ2-7; 7 bases line up with TRBD1. V lost 0 bases to trimming and J lost 1 base; unmatched junction nucleotides: 4. From germline, CDR1 is SGHKS and CDR2 YYEKEE (reference sequence). This CDR3 spans 15 amino acids. The CDR3 DNA reads TGTGCCAGCAGCTTGGTCCGACAGGGATCCTACGAGCAGTACTTC. It is translated as CASSLVRQGSYEQYF.

This clone was observed a single time. J is TRBJ2-1 and V is TRBV13; weak D call: TRBD2 (6 bases). The germline V gene encodes CDR1 PRHDT and CDR2 FYEKMQ (reference sequence). V shed 7 bases and J shed 6 bases, with 10 bases lying between them. CDR3 length: 12 amino acids. In DNA form, the CDR3 reads TGTGCCAGCACCAGGGACTCCAATGAGCAGTTCTTC. Encoded protein: CASTRDSNEQFF.

V usage is TRBV30 and J usage is TRBJ2-5; D gene uncertain. The germline gives CDR1 GTSNPN, CDR2 SVGIG (reference sequence). V shed 4 bases and J shed 7 bases, with 13 bases lying between them. The CDR3 length is 12 residues. CDR3 DNA sequence: TGTGCCTGGAACCCGCTGGAGAGGACCCAGTACTTC. Residues: CAWNPLERTQYF.

CDR3 sequence: CASSVGTSERTDTQYF. The CDR3, as DNA: TGTGCCAGCAGCGTAGGGACTAGCGAACGCACAGATACGCAGTATTTT. The chain employs TRBV9 and TRBJ2-3; the match to TRBD2 covers 9 bases. The V gene end was trimmed by 0 bases and the J gene end by 1 base; junction bases not matched to a gene: 3. CDR1 is SGDLS and CDR2 is YYNGEE in the germline V gene. CDR3 length: 16 residues.

This chain links TRBV29-1 with TRBJ1-2, with a weak D call TRBD1 (5 bases). The CDR3 has 14 amino acids. In germline, CDR1 is SQVTM, CDR2 ANQGSEA. Trimming took off 6 bases at V and 8 bases at J, with 22 bases between the two ends. CDR3 sequence (DNA): TGCAGCGTCCCCAAAGACCGGGCGGGGCGGGGCTACACCTTC. Its translation: CSVPKDRAGRGYTF.

The V call is TRBV6-6, the J call TRBJ1-5, with D unresolved. CDR3 length: 14 residues. The germline V gene encodes CDR1 MNHNY and CDR2 SVGAGI (reference sequence). Trimming removed 5 bases from V and 4 bases from J, with 12 bases in between. CDR3 sequence: CASSQPGFNQPQHF. The CDR3 nucleotides read TGTGCCAGCAGTCAGCCGGGATTTAATCAGCCCCAGCATTTT.

This chain connects TRBV9 to TRBJ2-5; maybe TRBD2 (6 bases). V gave up 0 bases and J gave up 5 bases, with 14 bases separating them. Per germline, CDR1 SGDLS and CDR2 YYNGEE. The CDR3 is 15 amino acids. For the CDR3, the DNA is TGTGCCAGCAGCGTAGCTGCGGGACGGTCTGAGACCCAGTACTTC. Translated, it gives CASSVAAGRSETQYF.

The chain recombines TRBV5-5 with TRBJ2-5, with 7 bases lining up with TRBD1. The CDR3 is 14 residues long. Losses at the gene ends were 3 bases for V and 4 bases for J; bases not matched to a gene: 6. Germline loops: CDR1 SGHKS, CDR2 YYEKEE (reference sequence). This chain's CDR3 is CASSYRGRGETQYF. As DNA, the CDR3 is TGTGCCAGCAGCTACAGGGGCAGGGGAGAGACCCAGTACTTC. The full variable domain, in which reference TRBV5-5 and TRBJ2-5 provide the parts outside the CDR3, is DAGVTQSPTHLIKTRGQQVTLRCSPISGHKSVSWYQQVLGQGPQFIFQYYEKEERGRGNFPDRFSARQFPNYSSELNVNALLLGDSALYLCASSYRGRGETQYFGPGTRLLVL.

The chain links TRBV5-1 to TRBJ2-5; TRBD2 aligns across 9 bases. Trimming removed 4 bases from V and 9 bases from J; junction bases left unmatched: 10. Per germline, CDR1 SGHRS and CDR2 YFSETQ. This CDR3 comprises 14 residues. The chain's CDR3 is CASSPTSGTSAQYF. In DNA form, the CDR3 reads TGCGCCAGCAGCCCGACTAGCGGAACGTCTGCCCAGTACTTC.

The chain is built from TRBV7-2 and TRBJ2-3; D unclear. This CDR3 has 14 amino acids. Trimming pared 5 bases from V and 2 bases from J, leaving 11 bases between. Germline CDR1 and CDR2: SGHTA and FQGNSA. The CDR3 reads CASSPARHTDTQYF. The CDR3 DNA follows: TGTGCCAGCAGCCCGGCGCGGCACACAGATACGCAGTATTTT.

The chain employs TRBV12-2 and TRBJ2-1; TRBD1, as called in the table, went unchecked against the DNA. TRBV12-2 is a known pseudogene. There are 16 residues in the CDR3. This CDR3 reads CASRPLGTGGYNEQFF. CDR3 DNA sequence: TGTGCAAGTCGCCCACTAGGGACAGGGGGCTACAATGAGCAGTTCTTC.

The chain carries TRBV30 and TRBJ2-7; D perhaps matches TRBD1 (6 bases). The V end was cut by 3 bases, the J end by 4 bases, with 16 bases between. Germline V gene data show CDR1 as GTSNPN and CDR2 as SVGIG (reference sequence). The CDR3 contains 14 residues. CDR3 residues: CAWRTGTSPYEQYF. The DNA for the CDR3 is TGTGCCTGGAGGACCGGGACAAGTCCTTACGAGCAGTACTTC.